This TCR beta chain was sequenced for a study of T cells in Graves' hyperthyroidism and ophthalmopathy. Amplification of TCR beta CDR3 regions used RNA as the template. The HTBI primer set was used in a first-round RT-PCR of the TCR CDR3. Each CDR3 protein gets one entry after TCRdb re-called the multiplex PCR reads with MiXCR. The sample lists about 98,000 distinct CDR3 sequences; roughly 40% were seen once. Newly diagnosed patients aged 18 to 65 had hyperthyroidism of under 2 months' duration. Patients showing uncontrolled infection, other autoimmune disease, pregnancy or lactation were ineligible. This clonotype was counted ten times or more. Its antigen is unidentified. Study results and limitations: Most clonotypes that expanded in the thyroid above 0.001 also showed up in blood.

The germline V gene has CDR1 SGHRS and CDR2 YFSETQ. V was trimmed by 2 bases and J by 5 bases, leaving 7 bases between them. This CDR3 comprises 12 residues. The TCR sequence derives from a woman aged 25 to 39 with Graves' hyperthyroidism. The material sequenced was peripheral blood or thyroid tissue (not recorded which). The chain recombines TRBV5-1 with TRBJ1-1, with D unclear. DNA of the CDR3: TGCGCCAGCAGCTTATTCCCAACTGAAGCTTTCTTT. This translates into CASSLFPTEAFF.